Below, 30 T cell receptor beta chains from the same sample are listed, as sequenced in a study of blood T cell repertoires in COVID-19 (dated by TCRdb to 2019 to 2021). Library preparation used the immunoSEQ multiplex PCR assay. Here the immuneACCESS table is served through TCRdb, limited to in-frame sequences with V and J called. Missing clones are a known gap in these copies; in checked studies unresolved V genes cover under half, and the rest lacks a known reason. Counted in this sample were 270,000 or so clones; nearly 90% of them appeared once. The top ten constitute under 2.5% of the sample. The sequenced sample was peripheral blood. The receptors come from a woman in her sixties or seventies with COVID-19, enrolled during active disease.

CDR3 DNA sequence: TGTGCCAGCAGTCGGGGACAGCATGGAGACATAGCTTTCTTT. It codes for CASSRGQHGDIAFF. The chain is built from TRBV6-5 and TRBJ1-1; 7 bases agree with TRBD1. J gave up 10 bases and V 5 bases, and 13 bases lay outside the gene matches. This CDR3 has 14 amino acids. Germline CDR1 MNHEY, CDR2 SVGAGI.

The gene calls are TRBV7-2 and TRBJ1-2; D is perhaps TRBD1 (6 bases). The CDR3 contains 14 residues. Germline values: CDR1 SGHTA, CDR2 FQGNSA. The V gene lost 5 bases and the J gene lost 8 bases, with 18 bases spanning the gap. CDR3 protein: CASSPGQLPMGYTF. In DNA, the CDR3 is TGTGCCAGCAGCCCAGGACAGTTACCTATGGGCTACACCTTC.

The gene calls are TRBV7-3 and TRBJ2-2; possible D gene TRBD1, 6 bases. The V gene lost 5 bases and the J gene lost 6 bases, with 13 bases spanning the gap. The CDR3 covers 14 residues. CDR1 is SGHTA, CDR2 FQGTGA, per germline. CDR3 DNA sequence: TGTGCCAGCAGCGTGAATAACAGGGCCGGGGAGCTGTTTTTT. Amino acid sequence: CASSVNNRAGELFF.

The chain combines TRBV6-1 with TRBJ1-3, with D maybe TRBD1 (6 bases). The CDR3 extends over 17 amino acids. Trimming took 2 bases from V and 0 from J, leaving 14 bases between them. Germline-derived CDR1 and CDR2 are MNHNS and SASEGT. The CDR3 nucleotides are TGTGCCAGCAGTGAAACGATTACAGGGTTCTCTGGAAACACCATATATTTT. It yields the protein CASSETITGFSGNTIYF.

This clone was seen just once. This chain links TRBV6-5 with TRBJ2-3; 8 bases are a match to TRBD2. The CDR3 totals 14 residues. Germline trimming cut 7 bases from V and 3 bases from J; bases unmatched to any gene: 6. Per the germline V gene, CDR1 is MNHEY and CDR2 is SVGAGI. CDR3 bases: TGTGCCAGCACTACGGGGGGGCCGACAGATACGCAGTATTTT. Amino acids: CASTTGGPTDTQYF.

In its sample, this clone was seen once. The CDR3 protein is CASSLARRNEQFF. The CDR3 nucleotides are TGTGCCAGCAGCTTAGCGCGGCGGAATGAGCAGTTCTTC. The chain uses TRBV7-2 and TRBJ2-1; D is uncertain. Trimming stripped 0 bases from V and 7 bases from J, with 7 bases between. Germline loops: CDR1 SGHTA, CDR2 FQGNSA. The CDR3 sequence is 13 residues long.

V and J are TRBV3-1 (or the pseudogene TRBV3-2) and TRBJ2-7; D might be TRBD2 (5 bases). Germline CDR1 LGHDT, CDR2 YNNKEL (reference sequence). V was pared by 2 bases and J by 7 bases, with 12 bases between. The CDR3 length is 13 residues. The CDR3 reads CASSQYSSGEQYF. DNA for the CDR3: TGTGCCAGCAGCCAATATTCATCGGGGGAGCAGTACTTC.

Here the CDR3 reads CASSLNPRGDTEAFF. The CDR3 nucleotides read TGTGCCAGCAGCTTGAATCCCAGGGGAGATACTGAAGCTTTCTTT. V and J are TRBV5-4 and TRBJ1-1, with D maybe TRBD1 (6 bases). Germline V gene data show CDR1 as SGHNT and CDR2 as YYREEE (reference sequence). CDR3 size: 15 residues. Trimming left V 1 base short and J 5 bases short, with 15 bases between.

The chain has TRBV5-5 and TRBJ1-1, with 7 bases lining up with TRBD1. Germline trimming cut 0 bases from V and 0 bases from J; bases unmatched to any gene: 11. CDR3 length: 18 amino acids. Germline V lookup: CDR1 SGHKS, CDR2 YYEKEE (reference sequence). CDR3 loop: CASSLATGQSILNTEAFF. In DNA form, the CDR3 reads TGTGCCAGCAGCTTGGCTACGGGACAGTCAATTCTGAACACTGAAGCTTTCTTT.

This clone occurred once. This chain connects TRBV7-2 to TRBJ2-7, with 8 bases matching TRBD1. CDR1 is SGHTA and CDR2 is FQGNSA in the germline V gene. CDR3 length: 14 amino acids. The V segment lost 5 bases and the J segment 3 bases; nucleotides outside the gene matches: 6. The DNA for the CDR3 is TGTGCCAGCAGCGGCACCGGGACAGGCTACGAGCAGTACTTC. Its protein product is CASSGTGTGYEQYF.

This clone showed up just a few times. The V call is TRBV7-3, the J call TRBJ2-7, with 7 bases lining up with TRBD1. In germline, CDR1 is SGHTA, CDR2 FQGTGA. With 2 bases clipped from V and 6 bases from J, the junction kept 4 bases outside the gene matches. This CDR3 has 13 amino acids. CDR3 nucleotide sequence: TGTGCCAGCAGCTTAGACAGGGCGGGCGAGCAGTACTTC. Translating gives CASSLDRAGEQYF.

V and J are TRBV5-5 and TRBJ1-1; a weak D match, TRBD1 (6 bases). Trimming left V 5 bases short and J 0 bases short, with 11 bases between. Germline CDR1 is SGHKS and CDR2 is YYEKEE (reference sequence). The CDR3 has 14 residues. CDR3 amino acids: CASRRTEVNTEAFF. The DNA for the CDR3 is TGTGCCAGCAGAAGGACAGAGGTGAACACTGAAGCTTTCTTT.

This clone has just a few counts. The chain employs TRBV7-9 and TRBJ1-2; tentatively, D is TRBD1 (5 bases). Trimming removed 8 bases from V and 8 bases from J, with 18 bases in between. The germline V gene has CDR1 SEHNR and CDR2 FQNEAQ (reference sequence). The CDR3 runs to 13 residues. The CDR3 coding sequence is TGTGCCAGCGCCTTGGGTGGGGCGCCCGGCTACACCTTC. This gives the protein CASALGGAPGYTF.

The CDR3 bases are TGTGCCAGCAGCGACAGCGTCTACTCTGGAAACACCATATATTTT. Its protein product is CASSDSVYSGNTIYF. The chain joins TRBV3-1 (or the pseudogene TRBV3-2) to TRBJ1-3, with D possibly matching TRBD1 (5 bases). Trimming took off 5 bases at V and 0 bases at J, with 11 bases between the two ends. The CDR3 is 15 residues long. From germline, CDR1 is LGHDT and CDR2 YNNKEL (reference sequence).

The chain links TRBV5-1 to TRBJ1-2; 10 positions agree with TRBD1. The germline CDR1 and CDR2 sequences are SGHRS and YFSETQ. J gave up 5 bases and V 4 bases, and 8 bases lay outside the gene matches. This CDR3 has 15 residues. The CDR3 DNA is TGCGCCAGCAGCCTCAAGACAGGGGGCGGGTATGGCTACACCTTC. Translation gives CASSLKTGGGYGYTF.

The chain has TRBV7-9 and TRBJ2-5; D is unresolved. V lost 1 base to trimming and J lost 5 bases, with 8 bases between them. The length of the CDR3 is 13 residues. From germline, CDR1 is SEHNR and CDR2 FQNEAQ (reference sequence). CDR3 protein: CASSLGMRETQYF. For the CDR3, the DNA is TGTGCCAGCAGCTTAGGGATGCGGGAGACCCAGTACTTC.

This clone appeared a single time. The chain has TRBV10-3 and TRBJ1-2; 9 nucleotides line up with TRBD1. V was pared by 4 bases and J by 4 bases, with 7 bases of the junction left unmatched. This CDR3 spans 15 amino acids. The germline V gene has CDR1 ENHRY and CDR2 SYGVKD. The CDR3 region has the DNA TGTGCCATCAGTGTTGAGGGACAGGGTATCTATGGCTACACCTTC. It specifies CAISVEGQGIYGYTF.

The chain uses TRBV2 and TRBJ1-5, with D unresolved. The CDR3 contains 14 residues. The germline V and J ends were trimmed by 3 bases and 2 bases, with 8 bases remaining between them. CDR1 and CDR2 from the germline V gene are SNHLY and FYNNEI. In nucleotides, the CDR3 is TGTGCCAGCAGTGACCAACAGCGCAATCAGCCCCAGCATTTT. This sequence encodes CASSDQQRNQPQHF.

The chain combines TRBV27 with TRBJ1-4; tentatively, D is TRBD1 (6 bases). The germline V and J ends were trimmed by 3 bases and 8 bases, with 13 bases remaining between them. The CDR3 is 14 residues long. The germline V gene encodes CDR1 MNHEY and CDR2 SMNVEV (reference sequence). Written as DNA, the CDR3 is TGTGCCAGCAGTTTTGTGGGGGCGCGGGAAAAACTGTTTTTT. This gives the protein CASSFVGAREKLFF.

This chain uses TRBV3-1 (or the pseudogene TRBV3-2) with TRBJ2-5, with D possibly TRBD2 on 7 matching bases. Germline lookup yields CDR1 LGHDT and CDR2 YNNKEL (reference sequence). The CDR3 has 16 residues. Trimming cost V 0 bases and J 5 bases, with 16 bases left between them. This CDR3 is CASSQEARGGWETQYF. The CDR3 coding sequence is TGTGCCAGCAGCCAAGAGGCGAGGGGGGGCTGGGAGACCCAGTACTTC.

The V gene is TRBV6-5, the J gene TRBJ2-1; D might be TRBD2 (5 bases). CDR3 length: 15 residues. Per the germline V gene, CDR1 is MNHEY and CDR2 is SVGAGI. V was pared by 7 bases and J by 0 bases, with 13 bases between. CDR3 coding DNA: TGTGCCAGCAACATTCCGGGGAGCTCCTACAATGAGCAGTTCTTC. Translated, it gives CASNIPGSSYNEQFF.

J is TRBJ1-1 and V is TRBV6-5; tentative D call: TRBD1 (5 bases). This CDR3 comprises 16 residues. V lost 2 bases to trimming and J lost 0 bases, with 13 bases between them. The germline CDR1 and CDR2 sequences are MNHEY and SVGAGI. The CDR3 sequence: CASSYGTFTLNTEAFF. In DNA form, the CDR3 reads TGTGCCAGCAGTTACGGGACTTTTACTTTGAACACTGAAGCTTTCTTT.

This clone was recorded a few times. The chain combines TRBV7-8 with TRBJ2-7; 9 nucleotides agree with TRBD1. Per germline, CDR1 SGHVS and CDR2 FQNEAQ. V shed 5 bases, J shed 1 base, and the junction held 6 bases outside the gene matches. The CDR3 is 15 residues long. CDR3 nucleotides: TGTGCCAGCAGCATTGACAGGGGGAATTCCTACGAGCAGTACTTC. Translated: CASSIDRGNSYEQYF.

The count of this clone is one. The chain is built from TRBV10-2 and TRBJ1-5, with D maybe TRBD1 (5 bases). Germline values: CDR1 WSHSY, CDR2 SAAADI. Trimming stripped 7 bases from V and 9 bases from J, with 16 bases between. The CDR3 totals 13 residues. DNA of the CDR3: TGCGCCAGCACCCGACAGCCTACAGGGCCCCAGCATTTT. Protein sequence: CASTRQPTGPQHF.

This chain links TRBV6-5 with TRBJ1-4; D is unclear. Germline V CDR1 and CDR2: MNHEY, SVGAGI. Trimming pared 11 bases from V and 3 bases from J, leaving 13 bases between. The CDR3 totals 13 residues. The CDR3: CAAHSQSNEKLFF. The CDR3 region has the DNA TGTGCCGCACACAGCCAATCTAATGAAAAACTGTTTTTT.

CDR3 bases: TGTGCCAGCAGCTCCTCTTTAAACACTGAAGCTTTCTTT. It yields the protein CASSSSLNTEAFF. V and J are TRBV7-9 and TRBJ1-1; no firm D call. The germline V gene encodes CDR1 SEHNR and CDR2 FQNEAQ (reference sequence). Trimming took off 4 bases at V and 2 bases at J, with 8 bases between the two ends. This CDR3 is built from 13 residues.

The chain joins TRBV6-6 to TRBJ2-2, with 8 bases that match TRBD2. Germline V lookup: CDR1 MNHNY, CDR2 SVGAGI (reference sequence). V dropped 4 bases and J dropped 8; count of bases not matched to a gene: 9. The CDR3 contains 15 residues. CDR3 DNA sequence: TGTGCCAGCAGTTTAAGGACGGGGGGGCTTGGGGAGCTGTTTTTT. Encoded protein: CASSLRTGGLGELFF.

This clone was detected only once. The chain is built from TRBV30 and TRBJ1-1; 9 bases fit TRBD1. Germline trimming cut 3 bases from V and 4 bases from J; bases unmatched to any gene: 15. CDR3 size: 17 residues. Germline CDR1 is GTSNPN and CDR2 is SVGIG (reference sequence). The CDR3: CAWRRGTGYPLSTEAFF. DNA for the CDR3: TGTGCCTGGAGAAGGGGGACAGGGTACCCCCTGAGCACTGAAGCTTTCTTT.

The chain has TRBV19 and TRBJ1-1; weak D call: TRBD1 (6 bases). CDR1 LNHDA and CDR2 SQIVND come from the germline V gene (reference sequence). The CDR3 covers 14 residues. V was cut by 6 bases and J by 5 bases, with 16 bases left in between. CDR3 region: CASRTLTGLTEAFF. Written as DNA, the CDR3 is TGTGCCAGTAGGACGTTAACAGGGTTGACTGAAGCTTTCTTT.

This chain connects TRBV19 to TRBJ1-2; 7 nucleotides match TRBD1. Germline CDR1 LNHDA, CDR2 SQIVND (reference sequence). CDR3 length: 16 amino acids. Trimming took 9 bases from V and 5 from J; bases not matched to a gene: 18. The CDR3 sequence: CASRGKRGRGLYGYTF. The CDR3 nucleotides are TGTGCCAGCAGGGGGAAGAGGGGTCGAGGGCTGTATGGCTACACCTTC.